A selection of T cell receptor beta chains follows, all from one sample in a study of T cell responses to AZD1222 COVID-19 vaccine. Method: immunoSEQ multiplex PCR; TCRdb's copy keeps in-frame clones and lacks some. The table records approximately 190,000 clones, roughly 92% of them present only once. Material: peripheral blood, obtained 28 days after the second AZD1222 dose. These receptors all come from an adult who received the AZD1222 COVID-19 vaccine. Both conserved end residues are trimmed from each CDR3.

CDR3: ASSLRAGGHFGQPQH
V: TRBV5-8
J: TRBJ1-5

CDR3: ASSSTGFYGYT
V: TRBV9
J: TRBJ1-2

CDR3: ASSAYGANTGELF
V: TRBV9
J: TRBJ2-2

CDR3: ASSAGQSFSGNTIY
V: TRBV9
J: TRBJ1-3

CDR3: ASSPGDRPGTEAF
V: TRBV3-1/TRBV3-2
J: TRBJ1-1

CDR3: ASSPPAGVPQH
V: TRBV18
J: TRBJ1-5

CDR3: ASRTDIYNEQF
V: TRBV10-2
J: TRBJ2-1

CDR3: ASNPTGGPQPQH
V: TRBV7-2
J: TRBJ1-5

CDR3: AGRGPGEKLF
V: TRBV30
J: TRBJ1-4

CDR3: ASTWDRGLRTEAF
V: TRBV23-1
J: TRBJ1-1

CDR3: ASSDSLTNYGYT
V: TRBV2
J: TRBJ1-2

CDR3: ASCIPRGDQETQY
V: TRBV6-5
J: TRBJ2-5

CDR3: ATGGGETQY
V: TRBV7-9
J: TRBJ2-5

CDR3: ASSLATGSNQPQH
V: TRBV7-9
J: TRBJ1-5

CDR3: ASSPGPNQETQY
V: TRBV7-3
J: TRBJ2-5

CDR3: ASRESSSGNTIY
V: TRBV5-1
J: TRBJ1-3

CDR3: ASSGERSTDTQY
V: TRBV5-1
J: TRBJ2-3

CDR3: ASSEIPPAQH
V: TRBV2
J: TRBJ1-5

CDR3: ASSYSGGAPQH
V: TRBV6-5
J: TRBJ1-5